This T cell receptor (beta chain) was captured by sequencing in a study of cytomegalovirus exposure and HLA in healthy donors (TCRdb year 2017). Notes on the research overall: According to an earlier analysis of several hundred of the donors, 150 million to 200 million T cells yielded 90 million to 140 million unique TCR beta sequences and 276 Gb of sequence data. About 310 gigabases of sequencing data and tens of millions of unique TCR sequences were included in an early release covering 550 to 800 HLA-typed donors. Of the approximately 400 genotyped donors, 81% were placed in the genetic ancestry cluster associated with self-reported Caucasian donors. The aim of the study was to test whether cataloging public T cell receptors could identify signatures of past pathogen exposure. The T cell repertoires of several hundred subjects were profiled by immunosequencing and related to cytomegalovirus serostatus. In addition to the first cohort of around 670 subjects, a separate validation cohort of over 90 different subjects was used. To predict cytomegalovirus infection status, the study brought together high-throughput TCR immunosequencing, statistical association of individual TCRs with disease status, and machine learning. To study patterns of TCR occurrence, a later analysis re-analyzed previously published TCR beta repertoires from 550 to 800 donors and added high-resolution HLA genotyping. In the later analysis, no new phenotypic data were used to find candidate immune exposures; instead, reliance was placed on TCR beta sequences and their occurrence across donors. In an earlier analysis of roughly 540 of the donors, high-throughput TCR beta sequencing was used to judge whether each TCR beta V gene segment behaved as functional or pseudogenic. Donor age, sex, ethnicity and CMV serostatus were compiled together with the repertoire data. Genome-wide SNP genotypes for about 65% of the 666 donors were used in a later genetic analysis, which treated that subset as a discovery cohort. All discovery cohort repertoires had been generated using a single sequencing platform. HLA typing covered class I and class II loci at four-digit resolution. The number of typed donors differed by locus: about 620-630 for A, B, C, DRB1 and DQB1; about 520 for DQA1; around 580 for DPA1; and about 450 for DPB1. Five DR-DQ haplotypes were treated as single units for association and clustering because of strong linkage in the cohort. On average, roughly 240,000 unique TCR beta nucleotide sequences were sequenced per donor among a few hundred genotyped donors of the cohort, with 15% to 20% of those sequences being non-productive.

Broader findings and caveats from the paper: An association between a missense DCLRE1C variant and V-gene and J-gene trimming of TCR beta chains was found in a later genetic analysis and replicated in an independent cohort. In a later analysis, HLA-associated TCR beta chains were found to be more clonally expanded and to have lower generation probabilities than equally common non-associated chains. According to the authors, the approach could potentially be generalized to other disease states and immunological phenotypes. In a later genetic analysis, fewer N-insertions in productive TCRs were reported among donors in an Asian-associated ancestry cluster than the roughly 700-donor mean. The presence/absence analyses assumed that sequencing depth was roughly uniform across donors, and that assumption may not be true. Linkage disequilibrium might explain the correlated functional status among segregating V segments, but an unknown experimental factor could not be excluded. Only TCR beta chains were sequenced in this cohort, and the absence of alpha or paired-chain data limited detectable features. A later analysis found that TCR association rates varied across HLA loci, with DRB1 alleles showing the most associated TCRs and HLA-C alleles the fewest. Because counts were too low, roughly 18 rarely observed V segments, including chromosome 9 orphons, were left out of the earlier analysis of 587 of the donors. Because the 87-base-pair reads could not distinguish some IMGT-functional V segments, including TRBV6-2 and TRBV6-3, those segments were excluded. A few of the identified cytomegalovirus-associated TCR beta chains were confirmed in vitro to be specific for cytomegalovirus antigens. While some public TCRs were present in many individuals, most TCR sequences turned up only very rarely across donors. Broadly in line with IMGT annotations, most TCR beta V segments showed up in productive rearrangements about 90% or about 30% of the time in an earlier analysis of around 550 of the donors. When HLA alleles, especially DR and DQ, strongly co-occurred, TCR associations were difficult to assign to individual alleles. The study gave a list of under 200 TCR beta chains associated with cytomegalovirus. A further reported finding was that TCR beta sequences accurately predicted the HLA-A and HLA-B alleles for most subjects in the first cohort. The classifier was reported to diagnose cytomegalovirus status with high specificity and sensitivity in both the original and validation cohorts. A later analysis reported that several top co-occurrence clusters appeared linked to parvovirus B19, influenza, CMV and Epstein-Barr virus. In a later analysis, most CMV-associated TCR beta chains were found to appear HLA-restricted, with HLA associations seemingly driven largely by CMV exposure. Because HLA typing was unavailable for some donors at each locus, only the typed subset was used in association tests. A group of highly shared sequence variants was considered likely to be a technical artifact of the sequencing pipeline. The only immune exposure information available for the cohort was CMV serostatus. At a false discovery rate of 0.05, a later analysis linked 16,000 or so TCR beta sequences to specific HLA alleles.

V is cut back by 5 bases and J by 8 bases, with 12 bases in the junction unmatched. Reading the germline V gene gives CDR1 SGHNT and CDR2 YENEEA. From the cysteine through the phenylalanine, the CDR3 covers 16 amino acids. The CDR3 DNA has 48 bases and is translated from base 1. This clone was counted a single time. This clone's antigen is unknown. No quality values exist for individual bases; no much larger clone is one base distant. Receptors were amplified or captured by the immunoSEQ multiplex PCR assay. A mixture of 60 forward primers for TCR Vbeta segments and 13 reverse primers for TCR Jbeta segments was used in the multiplex PCR. A multiplex PCR assay on genomic DNA amplified the CDR3 region of rearranged TCR beta genes. Amplified TCR beta libraries were sequenced as 87-base-pair reads on the Illumina HiSeq System. The authors' analysis ran thus. Across the 500 to 700 repertoires, a later analysis counted about 81 million unique TCR beta chains, 9.5 million to 12 million of which were shared by at least two donors. Raw reads were error-corrected and collapsed into unique sequences with a nearest-neighbor algorithm that merged closely related sequences to remove PCR and sequencing errors. Alignment of CDR3 sequences to IMGT reference sequences was used to assign V, D and J gene segments. For a sequence to be retained, at least a six-nucleotide match to both a V gene segment and a J gene segment was required. Rearrangements were called productive when the CDR3 lacked stop codons and stayed in frame with V and J; all others were non-productive. CDR3 was defined according to IMGT convention as the region running from the second conserved V-encoded cysteine to the conserved J-encoded phenylalanine. The earlier analysis of some 540 of the donors excluded any sequence lacking an unambiguous match to a single V gene segment. An earlier analysis of 450 to 650 of the donors called V segments functional above 56.7% productive rearrangements and segregating when the between-donor standard deviation exceeded 5%. A statistical classification framework was developed to diagnose cytomegalovirus status using the catalog of TCR beta chain sequences. In a later analysis, V and J genes were assigned by comparing TCR nucleotide sequences against IMGT/GENE-DB human TR gene sequences. The TCRdist pipeline was used in a later analysis to assign CDR3 sequences and most-parsimonious VDJ recombination scenarios. In a later analysis, each TCR beta chain was defined by its CDR3 amino acid sequence together with its V-gene family, and reads without a unique V-gene family were excluded. A later analysis removed several hundred highly shared, low-generation-probability nucleotide sequences to deal with suspected cross-contamination and a sequencing artifact. In a later analysis, a clonal expansion index for each public chain was calculated from normalized within-repertoire ranks of inferred template counts. In a later analysis, generation probabilities were computed with a VDJ recombination model fitted to out-of-frame rearrangements, and the resulting probabilities were checked against IGoR. In a later analysis, TCR-TCR, TCR-HLA and TCR-CMV co-occurrence was scored with hypergeometric tests, and a repertoire-size bias correction was applied to TCR pairs. In a later analysis, false discovery rates were estimated by permuting HLA or CMV assignments 20 times. In a later analysis, co-occurring TCRs were grouped with DBSCAN, and TCRdist sequence similarity was added when clustering was performed within HLA-allele-positive subsets. Repertoires with fewer than 30,000 or more than 120,000 public chains were left out of co-occurrence clustering, as were five repertoires with anomalous nucleotide sharing. Entries here come from immuneACCESS through TCRdb and include only in-frame sequences with V and J called. Some clones fail to appear in such tables; in the studies checked, an unresolved V gene covers under half of the shortfall, and the cause of the remainder is unknown. That table gives V, J and clone size, and the DNA gave D and trimming. A total of some 150,000 clones appear in this sample, 60% to 80% of them only once. Under 2% of the sample belongs to the ten largest clones.

The cohort comprised some 700 healthy bone marrow donors. At the time of sampling, all cohort members were nominally healthy, though unrecorded immune exposures were likely present. The donor tested CMV seronegative and was one of the 352 seronegative cohort members. A peripheral blood sample was collected from each donor, and TCR beta sequencing was performed on peripheral blood mononuclear cells. Genomic DNA was extracted from the blood cell samples with the Qiagen DNeasy Blood Extraction Kit. The sequence joins TRBV11-3 to TRBJ2-1; 10 central nucleotides agree with TRBD2. Sequencing was performed on PBMCs. The TCR originated in a female donor in good health and CMV-seronegative. The CDR3 is CASSRGTAGGWDEQFF. The sequenced DNA is TGTGCCAGCAGCCGAGGAACAGCGGGGGGGTGGGATGAGCAGTTCTTC.